This TCR beta chain stems from a study of control samples from healthy donors and cancer patients. Germline lookup yields CDR1 LNHDA and CDR2 SQIVND (reference sequence). This CDR3 has 12 residues. With V trimmed by 7 bases and J by 10 bases, 6 bases remained unmatched. Sequencing used immunoSEQ multiplex PCR; TCRdb keeps in-frame clones, though not all of them. The data hold about 42,000 clones, with roughly 80% observed a single time. V gene TRBV19 combines with J gene TRBJ1-1, with 10 bases fitting TRBD1. What was sequenced was blood. The sequence was collected from a man aged 60 to 75 in good health. CDR3 residues: CASTNDRGRAFF. As DNA, the CDR3 is TGTGCCAGTACCAACGACAGGGGGCGAGCTTTCTTT.